These 8 T cell receptor beta chains were sequenced from one sample in a study of cytomegalovirus exposure and HLA in healthy donors. 60 Vbeta and 13 Jbeta primers were used in PCR. Method: immunoSEQ multiplex PCR; TCRdb's copy keeps in-frame clones and lacks some. The profile shows hundreds of thousands of clones, 83% of them singletons. Sequencing input: PBMCs. The receptors shown here come from a girl aged 5 to 17 in good health and CMV-seronegative.

The J gene is TRBJ2-1, the V gene TRBV2, with 9 positions matching TRBD2. Germline V lookup: CDR1 SNHLY, CDR2 FYNNEI. The CDR3 runs 14 residues. V trimming: 7 bases; J trimming: 4 bases; junction bases outside the gene matches: 5. CDR3 nucleotide sequence: TGTGCCAGCACCGGACTAGCGTCATACAATGAGCAGTTCTTC. This gives the protein CASTGLASYNEQFF.

The chain carries TRBV6-1 and TRBJ1-1; 7 bases are a match to TRBD1. The V segment lost 8 bases and the J segment 10 bases; nucleotides outside the gene matches: 13. The germline V gene encodes CDR1 MNHNS and CDR2 SASEGT. This CDR3 has 13 amino acids. Here the CDR3 DNA reads TGTGCCAGCGGGCAGAGGGGGCTGGGCACAGCTTTCTTT. It translates to CASGQRGLGTAFF.

The chain carries TRBV28 and TRBJ2-2; no reliable D call. CDR1 and CDR2 (germline): MDHEN, SYDVKM. The CDR3 contains 17 residues. With 3 bases removed from V and 1 base from J, the gap between germline ends came to 15 bases. The DNA of the CDR3 is TGTGCCAGCAGTTTCCCTACTAAGGTCTTGAACACCGGGGAGCTGTTTTTT. Its translation: CASSFPTKVLNTGELFF.

The gene calls are TRBV5-4 and TRBJ1-4, with D maybe TRBD1 (6 bases). Trimming left V 3 bases short and J 6 bases short, with 18 bases between. The CDR3 totals 16 residues. The germline CDR1 and CDR2 sequences are SGHNT and YYREEE (reference sequence). The CDR3 DNA reads as TGTGCCAGCAGCTCCTTCCCACAGGGCCTAGATGAAAAACTGTTTTTT. Protein sequence: CASSSFPQGLDEKLFF.

The chain links TRBV6-6 to TRBJ2-7; tentative D call: TRBD1 (5 bases). The length of the CDR3 is 13 residues. Trimming left V 2 bases short and J 6 bases short, with 11 bases between. Germline V gives CDR1 MNHNY, CDR2 SVGAGI (reference sequence). DNA for the CDR3: TGTGCCAGCAGTTACCCCCAGGGCTTCGAGCAGTACTTC. Translating gives CASSYPQGFEQYF.

The J gene is TRBJ2-5, the V gene TRBV25-1; 7 bases agree with TRBD1. Germline CDR1 and CDR2: MGHDK and SYGVNS. The V and J ends lost 4 bases and 4 bases, in that order; junction bases with no gene match: 6. The CDR3 length is 14 residues. The CDR3 DNA follows: TGTGCCAGCAGTGGTGTAGGGGGCGTAGAGACCCAGTACTTC. Its translation is CASSGVGGVETQYF.

The gene calls are TRBV7-2 and TRBJ2-7; 8 nucleotides agree with TRBD2. Germline values: CDR1 SGHTA, CDR2 FQGNSA. The J segment lost 4 bases and the V segment lost 1 base, leaving 3 bases of the junction unmatched. This CDR3 comprises 14 residues. CDR3 sequence: CASSLEAGDYEQYF. CDR3 DNA: TGTGCCAGCAGCTTAGAAGCGGGGGATTACGAGCAGTACTTC.

This chain connects TRBV28 to TRBJ1-6, with TRBD1 identical over 9 bases. V was clipped by 10 bases and J by 10 bases; unmatched bases: 8. Germline V CDR1 and CDR2: MDHEN, SYDVKM. The CDR3 contains 13 residues. CDR3 amino acids: CANTGQGESPLHF. In DNA, the CDR3 is TGTGCCAACACGGGACAGGGAGAATCACCCCTCCACTTT.